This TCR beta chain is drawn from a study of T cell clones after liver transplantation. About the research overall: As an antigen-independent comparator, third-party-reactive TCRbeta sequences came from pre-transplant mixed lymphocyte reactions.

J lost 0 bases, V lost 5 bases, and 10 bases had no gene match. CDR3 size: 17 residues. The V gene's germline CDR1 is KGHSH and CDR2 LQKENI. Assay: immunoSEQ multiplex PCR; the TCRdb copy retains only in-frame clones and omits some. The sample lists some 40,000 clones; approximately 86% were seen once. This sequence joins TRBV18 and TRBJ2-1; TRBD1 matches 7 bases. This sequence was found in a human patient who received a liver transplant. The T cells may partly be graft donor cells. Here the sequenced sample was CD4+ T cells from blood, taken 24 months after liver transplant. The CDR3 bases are TGTGCCAGCTCAACAAACAGGGGCGCGGCCTCCTACAATGAGCAGTTCTTC. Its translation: CASSTNRGAASYNEQFF.